This is a list of T cell receptor beta chains from one sample in a study of cytomegalovirus exposure and HLA in healthy donors. Libraries were prepared by immunoSEQ multiplex PCR; TCRdb keeps only in-frame clonotypes and omits some of them. Here the sample spans approximately 93,000 clones, 55% to 70% being singletons. The sample consisted of PBMCs. The receptors were sampled from a boy between 10 and 17 years old in good health and CMV-seropositive. CDR3s include the opening cysteine and the closing phenylalanine or tryptophan. A D gene is named only where the DNA matches it firmly. A clone size is listed for some rows: how often the clone was seen (once, few, many), or a class if it is expanded.

clone_size,v_call,d_call,j_call,cdr3_nt,cdr3_aa
few,TRBV18,.,TRBJ1-1,TGTGCCAGCTCATCTCGACAGAACACTGAAGCTTTCTTT,CASSSRQNTEAFF
.,TRBV10-1,.,TRBJ2-7,TGCGCCAGCAGTGAGTCGTCAGGCCCCTACGAGCAGTACTTC,CASSESSGPYEQYF
.,TRBV5-6,TRBD1,TRBJ2-2,TGTGCCAGCAGCTTGGCAGGGGGAAGCGGGGAGCTGTTTTTT,CASSLAGGSGELFF
.,TRBV5-1,TRBD1,TRBJ1-1,TGCGCCAGCAGCCGGGACAGGAGGGCCGCTTTCTTT,CASSRDRRAAFF
.,TRBV5-4,TRBD1,TRBJ2-3,TGTGCCAGCAGGACAGGGAGTACAGATACGCAGTATTTT,CASRTGSTDTQYF
few,TRBV18,TRBD1,TRBJ1-2,TGTGCCAGCTCACCGGGGACAGAGCATGGCTACACCTTC,CASSPGTEHGYTF
.,TRBV29-1,TRBD1,TRBJ1-3,TGCAGCGTCAAAACAGGGGCTCTTGGAAACACCATATATTTT,CSVKTGALGNTIYF
.,TRBV29-1,TRBD1,TRBJ1-5,TGCAGCGCCCGAACAGGGGTTTCCCAGCATTTT,CSARTGVSQHF
.,TRBV18,.,TRBJ1-1,TGTGCCAGCTCACCCCTGGGACAAATGAACACTGAAGCTTTCTTT,CASSPLGQMNTEAFF
.,TRBV5-4,TRBD1,TRBJ1-3,TGTGCCAGCAGTCAACAGGGGGCTGGAAACACCATATATTTT,CASSQQGAGNTIYF
.,TRBV9,TRBD2,TRBJ2-3,TGTGCCAGCAGCGTAGAGGTGGGGGGGGCAGATACGCAGTATTTT,CASSVEVGGADTQYF
.,TRBV7-8,TRBD1,TRBJ2-3,TGTGCCAGCAGCTCCTACCGGGACAGTCGCACAGATACGCAGTATTTT,CASSSYRDSRTDTQYF
.,TRBV18,.,TRBJ2-7,TGTGCCAGCTCACCACCTCAGGGAAGTCGTGAGCAGTACTTC,CASSPPQGSREQYF
.,TRBV6-4,TRBD2,TRBJ2-1,TGTGCCAGCAGCACCGGGCCTCGGCTAGCGGGTGTTCAGCAGTTCTTC,CASSTGPRLAGVQQFF
.,TRBV7-9,TRBD1,TRBJ1-1,TGTGCCAGCAGCGACAGGGTCCCAGGAGCTGAAGCTTTCTTT,CASSDRVPGAEAFF
few,TRBV27,TRBD2,TRBJ2-1,TGTGCCAGCAGCTCGAACGTACTAGCGGGGGGGACTAATGAGCAGTTCTTC,CASSSNVLAGGTNEQFF
.,TRBV5-1,TRBD1,TRBJ2-7,TGCGCCAGCAGCTCTGGGACAGTCTCCTACGAGCAGTACTTC,CASSSGTVSYEQYF
.,TRBV5-6,.,TRBJ1-2,TGTGCCAGCAACCAAAGGGGCGTCTATGGCTACACCTTC,CASNQRGVYGYTF
.,TRBV4-1,.,TRBJ2-7,TGCGCCAGCAGCCAAGTCGGGGGAATGAGAGTCATAGTTCGCGAGCAGTACTTC,CASSQVGGMRVIVREQYF
.,TRBV7-9,.,TRBJ1-2,TGTGCCGTCCGAGACTATGGCTACACCTTC,CAVRDYGYTF
.,TRBV6-1,.,TRBJ1-3,TGTGCCAGCAGTGATGTGGCAGGATGGCAGCTGGGAAACACCATATATTTT,CASSDVAGWQLGNTIYF
.,TRBV27,.,TRBJ1-2,TGTGCCAGCAGTCCTTGGGGCAGGGCCAACTATGGCTACACCTTC,CASSPWGRANYGYTF
few,TRBV2,.,TRBJ1-6,TGTGCCAGCCGCGTCGGTTCACCCCTCCACTTT,CASRVGSPLHF
.,TRBV5-1,TRBD1,TRBJ2-3,TGCGCCAGCAGCTCTGGGACAGTTGGAGATACGCAGTATTTT,CASSSGTVGDTQYF
.,TRBV6-1,TRBD1,TRBJ1-5,TGTGCCAGCAGTGTCACACAGGGGGAGTTAGGGCATTTT,CASSVTQGELGHF
.,TRBV15,TRBD2,TRBJ2-7,TGTGCCACCAGCAGAGATAATAACTTACGTGGGAGGGGTGACGAGCAGTACTTC,CATSRDNNLRGRGDEQYF
.,TRBV30,TRBD1,TRBJ1-2,TGTGCCTGGAGCGCCGGACAGGGGGCTGGCTACACCTTC,CAWSAGQGAGYTF
once,TRBV7-2,TRBD2,TRBJ2-1,TGTGCCAGCAGCTGGACGACTAGCACATCCTACAATGAGCAGTTCTTC,CASSWTTSTSYNEQFF
.,TRBV27,.,TRBJ2-5,TGTGCCAGCAGCCTGGGGCCCGAAGGAGAGACCCAGTACTTC,CASSLGPEGETQYF
.,TRBV19,.,TRBJ2-1,TGTGCCAGTAGTTGGTTTAGCTCCTACAATGAGCAGTTCTTC,CASSWFSSYNEQFF
few,TRBV30,TRBD1,TRBJ2-5,TGTGCCTGGAGTGCCGGGACAGGGGTTTCGGAGACCCAGTACTTC,CAWSAGTGVSETQYF
few,TRBV5-1,.,TRBJ2-3,TGCGCCAGCAGCTTGGTACAGATCACAGATACGCAGTATTTT,CASSLVQITDTQYF
.,TRBV29-1,.,TRBJ2-5,TGCAGCGTTGCCGTGGGCCTACAAGAGACCCAGTACTTC,CSVAVGLQETQYF
.,TRBV5-1,.,TRBJ2-5,TGCGCCAGCAGCCAGGACAAAGAGACCCAGTACTTC,CASSQDKETQYF
.,TRBV5-1,.,TRBJ2-4,TGCGCCAGCAGCTTACCTACAGGAGGGGGGGACATTCAGTACTTC,CASSLPTGGGDIQYF
few,TRBV5-6,TRBD1,TRBJ1-2,TGTGCCAGCAGCTTGAAGAGACAGGGTGTCAGTGGCTACACCTTC,CASSLKRQGVSGYTF
.,TRBV6-1,.,TRBJ2-1,TGTGCCAGCAGTGCTACCGGGTCCTTCTACAATGAGCAGTTCTTC,CASSATGSFYNEQFF
few,TRBV25-1,.,TRBJ2-7,TGTGCCAGCAGTGAGACCGGGACAAACATCTACGAGCAGTACTTC,CASSETGTNIYEQYF
.,TRBV30,TRBD2,TRBJ2-7,TGTGCCTGGAGACCCTCGGGGGGGAGCTCCTACGAGCAGTACTTC,CAWRPSGGSSYEQYF
.,TRBV6-6,TRBD1,TRBJ2-3,TGTGCCAGCAGCCAAAAAACAGGGGGCGGCACAGATACGCAGTATTTT,CASSQKTGGGTDTQYF
.,TRBV2,.,TRBJ1-1,TGTGCCAGCATTCCCTTAATGAACACTGAAGCTTTCTTT,CASIPLMNTEAFF
.,TRBV6-1,TRBD1,TRBJ1-2,TGTGCCAGCAGCGTATACAGGGGCGAGAACTATGGCTACACCTTC,CASSVYRGENYGYTF
.,TRBV25-1,.,TRBJ1-4,TGTGCCAGCAGTTTACTTCACGGGGGGCAGAACGAAAAACTGTTTTTT,CASSLLHGGQNEKLFF
once,TRBV6-5,.,TRBJ2-7,TGTGCCAGCAGTTACTCGATAGGCGACGGGGAGGTCGAGCAGTACTTC,CASSYSIGDGEVEQYF
.,TRBV21-1,.,TRBJ2-7,TGTGCCAGCAGCAAAGGGACAGGGGGCTCCTACGAGCAGTACTTC,CASSKGTGGSYEQYF
few,TRBV5-1,.,TRBJ1-3,TGCGCCAGCAGCTTGGAGGAGGGGCGCTACTCTGGAAACACCATATATTTT,CASSLEEGRYSGNTIYF
few,TRBV30,.,TRBJ1-4,TGTGCCTGGAGCGAGCCCCGGACAGAGGAGAATGAAAAACTGTTTTTT,CAWSEPRTEENEKLFF